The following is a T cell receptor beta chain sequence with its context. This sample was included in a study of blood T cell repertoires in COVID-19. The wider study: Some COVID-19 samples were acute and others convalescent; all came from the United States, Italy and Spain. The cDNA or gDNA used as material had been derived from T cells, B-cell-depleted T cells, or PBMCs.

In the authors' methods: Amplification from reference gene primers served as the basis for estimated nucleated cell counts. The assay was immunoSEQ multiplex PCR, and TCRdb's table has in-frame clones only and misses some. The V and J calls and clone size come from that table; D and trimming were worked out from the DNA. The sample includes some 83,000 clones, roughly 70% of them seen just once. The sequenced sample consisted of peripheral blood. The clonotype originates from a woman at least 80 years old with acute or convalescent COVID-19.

The CDR3 region has the DNA TGTGCCAGCAGAACAGGGTTGAACACTGAAGCTTTCTTT. Amino acid sequence: CASRTGLNTEAFF. This chain joins TRBV12-3 or TRBV12-4 and TRBJ1-1, with D possibly being TRBD1 (6 bases). V lost 6 bases, J lost 0 bases, and 8 bases lay in between. This CDR3 region has 13 residues.